Listed below are T cell receptor beta chains from one sample, sequenced in a study of tumor-infiltrating lymphocytes in primary liver carcinoma. TCRdb processed the multiplex PCR reads anew with MiXCR; each CDR3 protein has one entry. Here the sample spans almost 45,000 distinct CDR3 sequences, around 75% being singletons. The sequencing input was tumor-adjacent normal liver tissue. Every receptor here comes from a woman aged 25-40 years with primary liver carcinoma and hepatitis B virus infection. Each CDR3 is given without its conserved first and last residue.

v_call,j_call,cdr3_aa
TRBV11-2,TRBJ2-1,ASKVTSGRAGNEQL
TRBV6-5,TRBJ2-1,ASSYGNFSREQF
TRBV4-3,TRBJ2-1,ASSQDWGLNEQI
TRBV13,TRBJ2-4,ASSSAGTSGESDDFQY
TRBV5-5,TRBJ2-1,ASNLDFYNEQF
TRBV11-2,TRBJ2-1,ASSLRSGHSPYYYEQF
TRBV7-8,TRBJ2-3,ASSLVGTSGRRTQY
TRBV12-5,TRBJ2-3,VSGLGGSLTIPGTDTQY
TRBV28,TRBJ2-5,ASSPLGVKETHY
TRBV12-3/TRBV12-4,TRBJ2-3,ASRSEELADTQY
TRBV6-5,TRBJ2-7,ASCQTGKEQY
TRBV6-6,TRBJ2-2,ACSYDSGRTNTGELF
TRBV6-2/TRBV6-3,TRBJ2-1,ASRTQGLAGGNNNEQF
TRBV12-3/TRBV12-4,TRBJ2-7,ASSQFRYGEQY
TRBV6-1,TRBJ2-3,ASSEFKSGGTDTQY
TRBV7-8,TRBJ2-5,VSSLFAGLIQETQY
TRBV6-2/TRBV6-3,TRBJ1-5,ASSYEPARPQR
TRBV5-6,TRBJ2-6,VSSQDSSFSGVNVLT
TRBV12-3/TRBV12-4,TRBJ2-3,ASRELATGTQY
TRBV7-9,TRBJ2-7,ASSSGGLSYVQY
TRBV18,TRBJ2-3,ASSAGTSVPDTQY
TRBV10-3,TRBJ2-1,AISESMAGDYNEQS
TRBV29-1,TRBJ2-5,SARSNQETQY
TRBV11-2,TRBJ2-7,ASSLGASYEKH
TRBV11-2,TRBJ2-1,PSNLTSRAYNEQF
TRBV7-8,TRBJ2-7,ASRASRGLAFYEQY
TRBV28,TRBJ2-1,ASSFAGAYNEQF
TRBV7-9,TRBJ1-2,ASSWVGAGGAYT
TRBV12-3/TRBV12-4,TRBJ2-2,ASSPWWGAGQLF
TRBV9,TRBJ2-1,ASSVGTSPFNEQF
TRBV7-9,TRBJ1-5,ATSLPQGAIQLNNQPQH
TRBV20-1,TRBJ2-5,SASPAVQETQY
TRBV5-4,TRBJ2-1,ASNLGPFRTSRDNEQF
TRBV5-5,TRBJ1-5,TSSQDMGIHQPQH
TRBV12-3/TRBV12-4,TRBJ2-1,AITLLVGVHNEEF
TRBV7-9,TRBJ2-7,AISSGGLSYKQY
TRBV24-1,TRBJ2-3,ATSEQTTGGFTDTQY
TRBV29-1,TRBJ2-7,GVEGSSSYEQY
TRBV28,TRBJ2-5,ASSLPPGQGQETQY
TRBV7-8,TRBJ2-1,ASSLVRGWGQNEQF
TRBV11-2,TRBJ1-1,ARGPGTEAS
TRBV11-2,TRBJ2-1,ASSLGPGGVGGKGNEQF
TRBV6-2/TRBV6-3,TRBJ2-3,ASSMGATDTQY
TRBV29-1,TRBJ2-7,SVRLAGGREQY
TRBV12-3/TRBV12-4,TRBJ2-2,ASSPLTKPPSGELF
TRBV7-9,TRBJ2-5,DSSAASGLVGAMKTQY
TRBV6-6,TRBJ1-4,ASNPLEGRKLF
TRBV11-2,TRBJ1-2,ASSLDRTSYGYA
TRBV28,TRBJ1-2,ARSQPPNYGYT
TRBV29-1,TRBJ1-5,SVARDTDQHQH
TRBV11-2,TRBJ2-1,ASSLGRAGDRYEQF
TRBV4-3,TRBJ2-7,ASSQLQDNSHEQY
TRBV11-3,TRBJ2-3,ISSPTGLGTDTQY
TRBV7-9,TRBJ2-7,ASSLPTHRYEYY
TRBV30,TRBJ1-4,AWGVPGGEKLF
TRBV7-8,TRBJ1-1,ASNRGRGRENTEAF
TRBV11-2,TRBJ2-2,ANSFSTGAGDLF
TRBV6-5,TRBJ2-3,ASSYSYGGTDTQC